This T cell receptor (beta chain) was documented in a study of T-cell memory formation after mild COVID-19. Points from the study as a whole: Among clones peaking at day 37 in the second wave, SARS-CoV-2 specificity remained unconfirmed. Clones contracting across day 15 to 85 had a balanced CD4/CD8 profile; later expanding clones leaned CD4+. Researchers report contracting CD4+ clones mostly in CM and EM, with CD8+ clones in EMRA. The pre-infection memory compartment contained some responding clones, suggesting cross-reactive memory joined.

MiXCR, run by TCRdb on the 5' RACE reads, gives a single entry per CDR3 protein. Of roughly 280,000 distinct CDR3 sequences in the sample, about a sixth were seen once. The table lists this clonotype with a few counts. Its antigen is as yet unknown. From germline, CDR1 is SEHNR and CDR2 FQNEAQ (reference sequence). The CDR3 is 12 residues long. The germline V and J ends were trimmed by 5 bases and 4 bases, with 8 bases remaining between them. The V gene is TRBV7-9, the J gene TRBJ1-1, with no clear D. Sequenced: PBMCs or a T cell subset sorted from them (not recorded which). This receptor was identified in a man aged 18 to 29 who had mild COVID-19 (a few samples of this study predate the infection). Cell type and time point are not known. CDR3 protein: CASSLISTEAFF. The CDR3 DNA reads TGTGCCAGCAGCCTAATAAGCACTGAAGCTTTCTTT.